A selection of T cell receptor beta chains follows, all from one sample in a study of blood T cell repertoires in COVID-19. Measured with immunoSEQ multiplex PCR; TCRdb has only the in-frame clones, and not every one. Of 53,000 or so clones detected, about 87% appear once; the ten largest clones hold approximately 13%. Material for sequencing was peripheral blood. The source is a man older than 75 with acute or convalescent COVID-19. CDR3s include the opening cysteine and the closing phenylalanine or tryptophan. D genes are given only for firm matches. Clone size is shown for a subset of rows, as once, few, many or a class of expanded clone.

V: TRBV7-2
D: TRBD1
J: TRBJ1-6
size: .
CDR3: CASSLVRGQGRDSPLHF
DNA: TGTGCCAGCAGCTTAGTTAGGGGACAGGGACGGGATTCACCCCTCCACTTT

V: TRBV27
D: .
J: TRBJ2-1
size: .
CDR3: CASSLQATSYNEQFF
DNA: TGTGCCAGCAGTTTACAGGCCACGTCCTACAATGAGCAGTTCTTC

V: TRBV4-2
D: .
J: TRBJ2-7
size: .
CDR3: CASSQLGRGYEQYF
DNA: TGTGCCAGCAGCCAATTGGGTAGGGGATACGAGCAGTACTTC

V: TRBV10-3
D: .
J: TRBJ2-2
size: .
CDR3: CAISVTSGRTGELFF
DNA: TGTGCCATCAGTGTAACCTCAGGCCGGACCGGGGAGCTGTTTTTT

V: TRBV13
D: .
J: TRBJ2-5
size: .
CDR3: CASSVKQGWETQYF
DNA: TGTGCCAGCAGCGTGAAACAGGGTTGGGAGACCCAGTACTTC

V: TRBV5-4
D: .
J: TRBJ1-2
size: .
CDR3: CASSLKGHRYGYTF
DNA: TGTGCCAGCAGCTTGAAGGGCCACAGGTATGGCTACACCTTC

V: TRBV7-2
D: TRBD2
J: TRBJ2-1
size: .
CDR3: CASSIKAGSGHEQFF
DNA: TGTGCCAGCAGCATTAAAGCGGGGTCCGGCCATGAGCAGTTCTTC

V: TRBV19
D: .
J: TRBJ2-5
size: .
CDR3: CASSPFPGREGGTQYF
DNA: TGTGCCAGTAGTCCCTTCCCAGGGAGGGAGGGGGGGACCCAGTACTTC

V: TRBV7-9
D: .
J: TRBJ1-2
size: .
CDR3: CASSVEGGARYGYTF
DNA: TGTGCCAGCAGCGTAGAGGGAGGGGCGAGGTATGGCTACACCTTC

V: TRBV19
D: .
J: TRBJ2-6
size: .
CDR3: CASGGAGANVLTF
DNA: TGTGCCAGTGGGGGGGCCGGGGCCAACGTCCTGACTTTC

V: TRBV19
D: .
J: TRBJ1-1
size: .
CDR3: CASSIGQLNTEAFF
DNA: TGTGCCAGTAGTATTGGCCAGTTGAACACTGAAGCTTTCTTT

V: TRBV19
D: TRBD1
J: TRBJ1-2
size: .
CDR3: CASSGGQGGGYTF
DNA: TGTGCCAGTAGTGGCGGACAGGGAGGAGGCTACACCTTC

V: TRBV25-1
D: .
J: TRBJ2-4
size: .
CDR3: CASSEQYIQYF
DNA: TGTGCCAGCAGTGAACAGTACATTCAGTACTTC

V: TRBV28
D: .
J: TRBJ1-5
size: .
CDR3: CASSGSPGIYSNQPQHF
DNA: TGTGCCAGCAGCGGCTCCCCAGGGATTTATAGCAATCAGCCCCAGCATTTT

V: TRBV6-5
D: TRBD1
J: TRBJ1-2
size: .
CDR3: CASSIDRDYGYTF
DNA: TGTGCCAGCAGCATAGACAGGGACTATGGCTACACCTTC

V: TRBV19
D: TRBD1
J: TRBJ2-5
size: .
CDR3: CASSPAGTVTQYF
DNA: TGTGCCAGTAGCCCCGCCGGGACAGTCACCCAGTACTTC

V: TRBV7-9
D: TRBD2
J: TRBJ2-4
size: .
CDR3: CASSWEGLAKNIQYF
DNA: TGTGCCAGCAGCTGGGAGGGATTAGCCAAAAACATTCAGTACTTC

V: TRBV19
D: .
J: TRBJ2-2
size: .
CDR3: CASRPLGTNTGELFF
DNA: TGTGCCAGTAGGCCTCTCGGGACGAACACCGGGGAGCTGTTTTTT

V: TRBV7-8
D: .
J: TRBJ1-3
size: few
CDR3: CASSLAGVGNTIYF
DNA: TGTGCCAGCAGCTTAGCAGGGGTCGGAAACACCATATATTTT

V: TRBV5-1
D: .
J: TRBJ1-1
size: .
CDR3: CASSLSGAYTEAFF
DNA: TGCGCCAGCAGCTTGTCAGGTGCTTACACTGAAGCTTTCTTT

V: TRBV7-8
D: .
J: TRBJ1-5
size: once
CDR3: CASSRSSNQPQHF
DNA: TGTGCCAGCAGCCGGAGTAGCAATCAGCCCCAGCATTTT

V: TRBV12-3/TRBV12-4
D: .
J: TRBJ2-5
size: .
CDR3: CASSSARGETQYF
DNA: TGTGCCAGCAGTTCAGCCCGGGGAGAGACCCAGTACTTC

V: TRBV5-4
D: TRBD2
J: TRBJ2-1
size: .
CDR3: CASSTRLADYNEQFF
DNA: TGTGCCAGCAGCACCCGACTAGCGGACTACAATGAGCAGTTCTTC

V: TRBV12-3/TRBV12-4
D: .
J: TRBJ1-6
size: .
CDR3: CASSVGGNSPLHF
DNA: TGTGCCAGCAGCGTAGGGGGAAATTCACCCCTCCACTTT

V: TRBV2
D: TRBD2
J: TRBJ2-3
size: .
CDR3: CASTYSGGVTDTQYF
DNA: TGTGCCAGCACCTACTCCGGGGGGGTGACAGATACGCAGTATTTT

V: TRBV28
D: .
J: TRBJ1-5
size: .
CDR3: CASSLIWGDQPQHF
DNA: TGTGCCAGCAGCCTTATCTGGGGAGATCAGCCCCAGCATTTT

V: TRBV27
D: TRBD2
J: TRBJ2-7
size: .
CDR3: CASSWAAGDYEQYF
DNA: TGTGCCAGCAGTTGGGCCGCGGGGGACTACGAGCAGTACTTC

V: TRBV10-3
D: TRBD2
J: TRBJ2-2
size: .
CDR3: CAISESGLAGGPTGELFF
DNA: TGTGCCATCAGTGAGTCGGGACTAGCGGGGGGGCCCACCGGGGAGCTGTTTTTT

V: TRBV7-2
D: .
J: TRBJ2-7
size: .
CDR3: CASSAKTGQHPHEQYF
DNA: TGTGCCAGCAGCGCGAAGACTGGACAGCACCCACACGAGCAGTACTTC

V: TRBV29-1
D: .
J: TRBJ2-3
size: .
CDR3: CSVEGNTDTQYF
DNA: TGCAGCGTTGAAGGTAACACAGATACGCAGTATTTT

V: TRBV18
D: TRBD2
J: TRBJ2-4
size: .
CDR3: CASSPRGDLSIQYF
DNA: TGTGCCAGCTCACCCCGGGGGGACCTCAGCATTCAGTACTTC

V: TRBV5-4
D: TRBD2
J: TRBJ2-3
size: .
CDR3: CASSDRTSGGADTQYF
DNA: TGTGCCAGCAGCGATAGGACTAGCGGGGGTGCAGATACGCAGTATTTT

V: TRBV27
D: TRBD1
J: TRBJ1-2
size: once
CDR3: CASSRSGTEANYGYTF
DNA: TGTGCCAGCAGTCGCTCCGGGACAGAGGCCAACTATGGCTACACCTTC

V: TRBV28
D: TRBD1
J: TRBJ2-2
size: .
CDR3: CASSPLTGGIGELFF
DNA: TGTGCCAGCAGTCCCCTGACAGGGGGCATCGGGGAGCTGTTTTTT

V: TRBV11-2
D: .
J: TRBJ1-6
size: .
CDR3: CASSLGAIRDSPLHF
DNA: TGTGCCAGCAGCTTAGGGGCCATCAGGGATTCACCCCTCCACTTT

V: TRBV2
D: .
J: TRBJ1-6
size: .
CDR3: CASRRTGPYNSPLHF
DNA: TGTGCCAGCAGGAGAACAGGGCCCTATAATTCACCCCTCCACTTT

V: TRBV6-5
D: .
J: TRBJ2-7
size: .
CDR3: CASSYSTSSYEQYF
DNA: TGTGCCAGCAGTTACAGCACTAGCTCCTACGAGCAGTACTTC

V: TRBV18
D: .
J: TRBJ2-2
size: .
CDR3: CASSSASRDTGELFF
DNA: TGTGCCAGCTCATCCGCCTCTAGAGACACCGGGGAGCTGTTTTTT

V: TRBV7-9
D: .
J: TRBJ1-1
size: .
CDR3: CASSSAGRFYTEAFF
DNA: TGTGCCAGCAGCTCCGCGGGCAGGTTCTACACTGAAGCTTTCTTT

V: TRBV27
D: TRBD1
J: TRBJ1-2
size: .
CDR3: CASSSQRTGGYGYTF
DNA: TGTGCCAGCAGTTCTCAACGGACAGGGGGTTATGGCTACACCTTC

V: TRBV5-4
D: .
J: TRBJ2-6
size: .
CDR3: CASSQLVGANILTF
DNA: TGTGCCAGCTCCCAGCTGGTTGGGGCCAACATCCTGACTTTC

V: TRBV3-1/TRBV3-2
D: TRBD2
J: TRBJ2-1
size: .
CDR3: CASSPHSGTSFF
DNA: TGTGCCAGCAGCCCCCACTCCGGGACTAGTTTCTTC

V: TRBV27
D: TRBD1
J: TRBJ2-7
size: .
CDR3: CASSLSRGLSYEQYF
DNA: TGTGCCAGCAGTTTAAGTAGGGGGCTTTCCTACGAGCAGTACTTC

V: TRBV18
D: .
J: TRBJ1-4
size: .
CDR3: CASSPPQAKNEKLFF
DNA: TGTGCCAGCTCACCACCCCAGGCCAAGAATGAAAAACTGTTTTTT

V: TRBV10-3
D: .
J: TRBJ1-6
size: .
CDR3: CAIRAQGNSPLHF
DNA: TGTGCCATCAGGGCCCAGGGGAATTCACCCCTCCACTTT

V: TRBV6-2/TRBV6-3
D: .
J: TRBJ2-5
size: .
CDR3: CASSYLMAGETQYF
DNA: TGTGCCAGCAGTTACCTTATGGCTGGCGAGACCCAGTACTTC

V: TRBV5-4
D: TRBD1
J: TRBJ1-4
size: .
CDR3: CASSRQGTNEKLFF
DNA: TGTGCCAGCAGCAGACAGGGGACTAATGAAAAACTGTTTTTT

V: TRBV5-1
D: .
J: TRBJ1-1
size: .
CDR3: CASSSAGPLNTEAFF
DNA: TGCGCCAGCAGCTCGGCGGGACCCCTGAACACTGAAGCTTTCTTT

V: TRBV7-7
D: .
J: TRBJ1-6
size: .
CDR3: CASSLNRNSPLHF
DNA: TGTGCCAGCAGCTTGAACAGGAATTCACCCCTCCACTTT

V: TRBV5-1
D: .
J: TRBJ2-5
size: .
CDR3: CASSLVGDQETQYF
DNA: TGCGCCAGCAGCTTGGTCGGGGACCAAGAGACCCAGTACTTC

V: TRBV5-1
D: TRBD1
J: TRBJ1-4
size: .
CDR3: CASSARQGAYEKLFF
DNA: TGCGCCAGCAGCGCTCGACAGGGGGCTTATGAAAAACTGTTTTTT

V: TRBV6-1
D: TRBD1
J: TRBJ2-5
size: .
CDR3: CASSEARDSRSVYF
DNA: TGTGCCAGCAGTGAGGCCCGGGACAGCCGATCGGTGTACTTC